The source of this T cell receptor (beta chain) is a study of human T cells and chemical hapten exposure. Stated time point: patch test 3, about 24 weeks after DPC sensitization. The treatment is: therapeutic diphenylcyclopropenone sensitization with weekly scalp DPC. TCRdb redid the calling of the RACE reads with MiXCR, one entry per CDR3 protein. This repertoire shows roughly 71,000 distinct CDR3 sequences, 11% found once; its top ten account for approximately 1.5%. The receptor was derived from a woman in her fifties or sixties with alopecia areata. Some clones in this sample may be carry-over from other donors' samples. The source material was whole blood, sampled in connection with sensitization to the hapten diphenylcyclopropenone (DPC).

The DNA of the CDR3 is TGTGCCAGCTCACCAGGGACAGATAGAATGAACACTGAAGCTTTCTTT. Encoded protein: CASSPGTDRMNTEAFF. The rearrangement uses TRBV18 and TRBJ1-1, with 7 bases matching TRBD1. The V segment lost 2 bases and the J segment 0 bases; nucleotides outside the gene matches: 6. The CDR3 consists of 16 residues. Germline-derived CDR1 and CDR2 are KGHSH and LQKENI. The whole variable domain, remainder taken from reference TRBV18 and TRBJ1-1, is NAGVMQNPRHLVRRRGQEARLRCSPMKGHSHVYWYRQLPEEGLKFMVYLQKENIIDESGMPKERFSAEFPKEGPSILRIQQVVRGDSAAYFCASSPGTDRMNTEAFFGQGTRLTVV.